The 23 T cell receptor beta chains presented below share a single source sample, sequenced in a study of shared clonotypes between healthy human individuals. Generated by immunoSEQ multiplex PCR, the TCRdb table keeps only in-frame clones and is missing some. Of 90,000 to 120,000 clones listed, 67% are singletons. Material: memory CD8+ T cells sorted from blood. The sample's subset: CD45RO+ cells pooled with CCR7-negative TemRA cells. The receptors derive from a woman aged 25-40 years in good health.

This chain uses TRBV7-9 with TRBJ2-3; D is unresolved. Germline CDR1 reads SEHNR; CDR2 reads FQNEAQ (reference sequence). CDR3 length: 15 residues. V was pared by 4 bases and J by 4 bases, with 15 bases between. The CDR3 protein is CASSSSHGKADTQYF. The CDR3 DNA reads TGTGCCAGCAGCTCATCGCACGGAAAAGCAGATACGCAGTATTTT. The full variable domain, in which reference TRBV7-9 and TRBJ2-3 provide the parts outside the CDR3, is DTGVSQNPRHKITKRGQNVTFRCDPISEHNRLYWYRQTLGQGPEFLTYFQNEAQLEKSRLLSDRFSAERPKGSFSTLEIQRTEQGDSAMYLCASSSSHGKADTQYFGPGTRLTVL.

This clone showed up many times. The chain combines TRBV25-1 with TRBJ2-7; weak D call: TRBD2 (5 bases). Trimming left V 1 base short and J 2 bases short, with 12 bases between. CDR1 MGHDK and CDR2 SYGVNS come from the germline V gene. This CDR3 spans 15 amino acids. CDR3 DNA sequence: TGTGCCAGCAGTGAATCCGAGGGTGTTGCCTACGAGCAGTACTTC. The encoded protein is CASSESEGVAYEQYF.

The chain joins TRBV28 to TRBJ2-3; 10 positions match TRBD1. V was pared by 5 bases and J by 3 bases, with 20 bases of the junction left unmatched. Looked up from germline, CDR1 is MDHEN and CDR2 is SYDVKM. The CDR3 covers 20 residues. The CDR3 region is CASSLGKGQGVWYDTDTQYF. Here the CDR3 DNA reads TGTGCCAGCAGTCTAGGCAAAGGACAGGGGGTCTGGTATGATACAGATACGCAGTATTTT.

This clone was observed a handful of times. The chain employs TRBV29-1 and TRBJ2-7; weak D call: TRBD2 (5 bases). Looked up from germline, CDR1 is SQVTM and CDR2 is ANQGSEA. The germline V and J ends were trimmed by 5 bases and 3 bases, with 14 bases remaining between them. The CDR3 is made up of 13 amino acids. The CDR3 DNA reads TGCAGCGTTTCGTCCGGGGAGCACTACGAGCAGTACTTC. Translating it yields CSVSSGEHYEQYF.

The chain uses TRBV7-9 and TRBJ2-7; 7 bases align to TRBD2. The V gene end was trimmed by 5 bases and the J gene end by 6 bases; junction bases not matched to a gene: 4. The CDR3 runs to 12 residues. Per germline, CDR1 SEHNR and CDR2 FQNEAQ (reference sequence). CDR3 region: CASSRSGVEQYF. CDR3 DNA: TGTGCCAGCAGCCGGAGCGGGGTCGAGCAGTACTTC. The variable domain in full, completed from reference TRBV7-9 and TRBJ2-7, reads DTGVSQNPRHKITKRGQNVTFRCDPISEHNRLYWYRQTLGQGPEFLTYFQNEAQLEKSRLLSDRFSAERPKGSFSTLEIQRTEQGDSAMYLCASSRSGVEQYFGPGTRLTVT.

The chain combines TRBV6-6 with TRBJ1-1; the D is unclear. V lost 3 bases and J 3 bases, leaving 14 bases between the germline ends. This CDR3 has 15 residues. Germline V CDR1 and CDR2: MNHNY, SVGAGI (reference sequence). CDR3 region: CASSYVRRKDTEAFF. In DNA, the CDR3 is TGTGCCAGCAGTTATGTACGTCGTAAGGACACTGAAGCTTTCTTT.

This clone was seen just once. The chain employs TRBV2 and TRBJ2-3; the match to TRBD1 covers 7 bases. The V segment lost 0 bases and the J segment 5 bases; nucleotides outside the gene matches: 11. Germline V lookup: CDR1 SNHLY, CDR2 FYNNEI. The CDR3 extends over 17 amino acids. In DNA, the CDR3 is TGTGCCAGCAGTGAAGCTCCCCCTACAGGGGAGAGAGATACGCAGTATTTT. Amino acids: CASSEAPPTGERDTQYF.

The rearrangement links TRBV7-2 to TRBJ1-2; weak D call: TRBD1 (5 bases). The V gene lost 1 base and the J gene lost 2 bases, with 8 bases spanning the gap. Germline CDR1 and CDR2: SGHTA and FQGNSA. The CDR3 has 14 amino acids. The CDR3 sequence is CASSLGRGNYGYTF. The CDR3 DNA follows: TGTGCCAGCAGCTTAGGGAGGGGCAACTATGGCTACACCTTC.

The V and J genes are TRBV7-9 and TRBJ2-2, with D unclear. Per the germline V gene, CDR1 is SEHNR and CDR2 is FQNEAQ (reference sequence). This CDR3 region has 12 residues. Trimming took off 1 base at V and 6 bases at J, with 3 bases between the two ends. CDR3 DNA: TGTGCCAGCAGCTTAGTTCCCGGGGAGCTGTTTTTT. Protein: CASSLVPGELFF.

V is TRBV29-1 and J is TRBJ1-2, with a possible D match to TRBD1 (5 bases). Germline-derived CDR1 and CDR2 are SQVTM and ANQGSEA. Deletions cut 2 bases from V and 4 bases from J, with 11 bases between. This CDR3 has 13 amino acids. DNA for the CDR3: TGCAGCGTTGAACGGGGGAACGGCTATGGCTACACCTTC. Its translation is CSVERGNGYGYTF.

This chain joins TRBV11-2 and TRBJ2-7, with 8 bases matching TRBD2. Germline V CDR1 and CDR2: SGHAT, FQNNGV. The ends lost 5 bases at V and 5 bases at J; junction bases unmatched: 8. The CDR3 loop spans 14 amino acids. The CDR3 nucleotides are TGTGCCAGCAGCACCAGCGGGAGTGGGAACGAGCAGTACTTC. This gives the protein CASSTSGSGNEQYF. The entire variable domain, with the rest obtained from reference TRBV11-2 and TRBJ2-7, is as follows: EAGVAQSPRYKIIEKRQSVAFWCNPISGHATLYWYQQILGQGPKLLIQFQNNGVVDDSQLPKDRFSAERLKGVDSTLKIQPAKLEDSAVYLCASSTSGSGNEQYFGPGTRLTVT.

This chain joins TRBV6-6 and TRBJ1-5; a weak D match, TRBD1 (5 bases). The CDR3 sequence is 14 residues long. The germline V and J ends were trimmed by 4 bases and 5 bases, with 12 bases remaining between them. CDR1 and CDR2 (germline): MNHNY, SVGAGI (reference sequence). This CDR3 is CASSFSRGDQPQHF. CDR3 DNA sequence: TGTGCCAGCAGTTTTAGTAGAGGGGATCAGCCCCAGCATTTT.

The chain has TRBV7-8 and TRBJ2-1; D is undetermined. The V gene lost 2 bases and the J gene lost 6 bases, with 11 bases spanning the gap. The CDR3 extends over 14 amino acids. In germline, CDR1 is SGHVS, CDR2 FQNEAQ. CDR3 sequence reads: CASSLLPESNEQFF. Written as DNA, the CDR3 is TGTGCCAGCAGCTTATTACCAGAAAGCAATGAGCAGTTCTTC.

The J gene is TRBJ1-5, the V gene TRBV28; D gene ambiguous. Germline values: CDR1 MDHEN, CDR2 SYDVKM. Trimming pared 6 bases from V and 1 base from J, leaving 16 bases between. The CDR3 loop spans 16 amino acids. The CDR3 loop reads CASSHWEIGSNQPQHF. The CDR3 bases are TGTGCCAGCAGCCATTGGGAAATAGGGAGCAATCAGCCCCAGCATTTT.

The chain couples TRBV29-1 to TRBJ2-3; D is possibly TRBD2 (6 bases). CDR3 length: 19 residues. CDR1 and CDR2 (germline): SQVTM, ANQGSEA. The V gene lost 0 bases and the J gene lost 0 bases, with 22 bases spanning the gap. The CDR3: CSVEDLSFGWGTSTDTQYF. Here the CDR3 DNA reads TGCAGCGTTGAAGATCTTTCTTTTGGATGGGGGACTAGCACAGATACGCAGTATTTT.

This clone is a singleton in its sample. V gene TRBV5-6 combines with J gene TRBJ2-7; D tentatively reads TRBD1 or TRBD2 (5 bases each). V was pared by 2 bases and J by 5 bases, with 11 bases between. The CDR3 has 13 residues. Looked up from germline, CDR1 is SGHDT and CDR2 is YYEEEE. CDR3 loop: CASSFRGVDEQYF. The DNA of the CDR3 is TGTGCCAGCAGCTTTCGAGGGGTCGACGAGCAGTACTTC.

The chain uses TRBV10-1 and TRBJ1-2; possibly TRBD1 for D (6 bases). CDR1 is WNHNN and CDR2 is SYGVQD in the germline V gene (reference sequence). Trimming stripped 6 bases from V and 1 base from J, with 9 bases between. This CDR3 is 13 amino acids long. Written as DNA, the CDR3 is TGCGCCAGCAGACACAGGGTTAACTATGGCTACACCTTC. Protein: CASRHRVNYGYTF.

This clone came up many times. The J gene is TRBJ2-7, the V gene TRBV25-1; D ambiguous. The V end lost 4 bases, the J end lost 5 bases, and 9 bases lay between the germline ends. This CDR3 comprises 12 residues. Germline V gene lookup returns CDR1 MGHDK and CDR2 SYGVNS. CDR3 bases: TGTGCCAGCAGTGGCCCCTCGGACGAGCAGTACTTC. The encoded protein is CASSGPSDEQYF.

The rearrangement joins TRBV28 to TRBJ1-5; D call uncertain. In germline, CDR1 is MDHEN, CDR2 SYDVKM. V lost 3 bases and J 3 bases, leaving 9 bases between the germline ends. There are 14 residues in the CDR3. CDR3 coding DNA: TGTGCCAGCAGTTTCTTCCGTGACAATCAGCCCCAGCATTTT. Protein sequence: CASSFFRDNQPQHF.

The V gene is TRBV6-6, the J gene TRBJ2-1; D may be TRBD1 or TRBD2 (5 bases each). The germline gives CDR1 MNHNY, CDR2 SVGAGI (reference sequence). CDR3 size: 14 residues. V lost 5 bases and J 7 bases, leaving 15 bases between the germline ends. The CDR3 protein is CASSEGREGNEQFF. The CDR3 bases are TGTGCCAGCAGTGAGGGCAGGGAAGGGAATGAGCAGTTCTTC.

This clone occurred many times. This sequence joins TRBV19 and TRBJ2-2; no clear D. The CDR3 is 15 residues long. Germline V gene data show CDR1 as LNHDA and CDR2 as SQIVND (reference sequence). V was clipped by 4 bases and J by 1 base, with 10 bases between them. CDR3 region: CASSKGTLNTGELFF. The CDR3 DNA sequence: TGTGCCAGTAGTAAAGGTACCCTGAACACCGGGGAGCTGTTTTTT.

The chain uses TRBV28 and TRBJ2-1; D is undetermined. The CDR3 covers 16 residues. CDR1 and CDR2 from the germline V gene are MDHEN and SYDVKM. The V gene lost 1 base and the J gene lost 4 bases, with 14 bases spanning the gap. In nucleotides, the CDR3 is TGTGCCAGCAGTTTATACCAAGGGTCGCCGTACAATGAGCAGTTCTTC. Translation: CASSLYQGSPYNEQFF. Based on the CDR3 plus reference TRBV28 and TRBJ2-1, the full variable domain is DVKVTQSSRYLVKRTGEKVFLECVQDMDHENMFWYRQDPGLGLRLIYFSYDVKMKEKGDIPEGYSVSREKKERFSLILESASTNQTSMYLCASSLYQGSPYNEQFFGPGTRLTVL.

The chain carries TRBV5-5 and TRBJ2-7; D gene ambiguous. CDR3 length: 13 residues. Trimming stripped 2 bases from V and 2 bases from J, with 8 bases between. Germline assignment: CDR1 SGHKS and CDR2 YYEKEE (reference sequence). CDR3 bases: TGTGCCAGCAGCTTCATGACAACCTACGAGCAGTACTTC. Its translation is CASSFMTTYEQYF.